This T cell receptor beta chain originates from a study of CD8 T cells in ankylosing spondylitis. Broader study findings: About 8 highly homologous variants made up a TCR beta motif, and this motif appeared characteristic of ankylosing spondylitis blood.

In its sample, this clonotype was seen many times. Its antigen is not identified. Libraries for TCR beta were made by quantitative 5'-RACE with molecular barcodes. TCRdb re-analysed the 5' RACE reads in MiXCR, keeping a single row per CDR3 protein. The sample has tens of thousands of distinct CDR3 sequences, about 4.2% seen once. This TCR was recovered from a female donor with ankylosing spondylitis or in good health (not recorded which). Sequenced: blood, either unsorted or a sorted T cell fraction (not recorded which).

This chain's CDR3 is CASSVGVSYNEQFF. CDR3 DNA: TGTGCCAGCAGCGTGGGGGTTTCCTACAATGAGCAGTTCTTC. This chain links TRBV9 with TRBJ2-1; either TRBD1 or TRBD2 may supply D (5 bases each). The length of the CDR3 is 14 residues. The germline CDR1 and CDR2 sequences are SGDLS and YYNGEE. V lost 2 bases to trimming and J lost 1 base, with 7 bases between them.